These 30 T cell receptor beta chains were sequenced from one sample in a study of identifying expanded T cells in peripheral blood. The method was immunoSEQ multiplex PCR; TCRdb's version includes in-frame clones alone and lacks a portion of them. The sample yields about 90,000 clones, roughly 86% seen once. Specimen: blood. The receptors derive from a person between 18 and 75 years old in good health.

About this clone: In the same sample, other DNA sequences code for this CDR3. The rearrangement links TRBV6-1 to TRBJ1-4; D is unclear. Trimming removed 5 bases at V and 2 bases at J, with 12 bases between. The CDR3 runs to 15 residues. Per the germline V gene, CDR1 is MNHNS and CDR2 is SASEGT. As DNA, the CDR3 is TGTGCCAGCAGTCTAACCCCGGGGACTAATGAAAAACTGTTTTTT. It codes for CASSLTPGTNEKLFF.

The rearrangement links TRBV5-1 to TRBJ2-1; D is undetermined. Per germline, CDR1 SGHRS and CDR2 YFSETQ. V lost 6 bases, J lost 7 bases, and 20 bases lay in between. This CDR3 region has 15 residues. This chain's CDR3 is CASKGNSRMGNEQFF. For the CDR3, the DNA is TGCGCCAGCAAAGGGAACAGCCGAATGGGAAATGAGCAGTTCTTC.

The V gene is TRBV19, the J gene TRBJ1-2; the match to TRBD1 covers 12 bases. Looked up from germline, CDR1 is LNHDA and CDR2 is SQIVND (reference sequence). The CDR3 totals 17 residues. J gave up 1 base and V 7 bases, and 10 bases lay outside the gene matches. CDR3 in DNA: TGTGCCAGTACAACAGGGACAGGGGGCTCTTTTAACTATGGCTACACCTTC. This gives the protein CASTTGTGGSFNYGYTF.

The CDR3 spells CAWGENSFSGNTIYF. The CDR3 coding sequence is TGTGCCTGGGGAGAAAACAGCTTCTCTGGAAACACCATATATTTT. The rearrangement links TRBV30 to TRBJ1-3, with D unclear. The CDR3 length is 15 residues. With 5 bases removed from V and 0 bases from J, the gap between germline ends came to 14 bases. Germline lookup yields CDR1 GTSNPN and CDR2 SVGIG (reference sequence).

V and J are TRBV10-3 and TRBJ1-2; no firm D call. CDR3 length: 13 residues. Germline V gene lookup returns CDR1 ENHRY and CDR2 SYGVKD. The V end was cut by 4 bases, the J end by 8 bases, with 14 bases between. This CDR3 is CAISVGLLIGYTF. The CDR3 nucleotides read TGTGCCATCAGTGTCGGACTCTTGATAGGCTACACCTTC.

The rearrangement joins TRBV21-1 to TRBJ1-4. TRBV21-1 is assigned pseudogene status. This CDR3 has 16 amino acids. In DNA, the CDR3 is TGTGCCAGCAGCCCCAAAGGGGAGGGGATGAATGAAAAACTGTTTTTT. Its protein is CASSPKGEGMNEKLFF.

The V and J genes are TRBV10-3 and TRBJ2-7; 10 nucleotides align to TRBD1. CDR3 length: 15 amino acids. Germline lookup yields CDR1 ENHRY and CDR2 SYGVKD. J lost 3 bases, V lost 2 bases, and 4 bases had no gene match. The CDR3 loop reads CAISEPGDRGYEQYF. CDR3 sequence (DNA): TGTGCCATCAGTGAGCCCGGGGACAGGGGCTACGAGCAGTACTTC.

V and J are TRBV9 and TRBJ2-6, with 10 bases matching TRBD1. Germline CDR1 SGDLS, CDR2 YYNGEE. The length of the CDR3 is 17 residues. The V and J ends lost 3 bases and 0 bases, in that order; junction bases with no gene match: 3. Here the CDR3 reads CASSGQGAASGANVLTF. In DNA, the CDR3 is TGTGCCAGCAGCGGACAGGGGGCCGCCTCTGGGGCCAACGTCCTGACTTTC.

This clone was observed a single time. CDR3 nucleotide sequence: TGTGCCAGCAGTTTAGGACCGCTTAATTCACCCCTCCACTTT. This sequence encodes CASSLGPLNSPLHF. The rearrangement joins TRBV6-6 to TRBJ1-6; D is undetermined. The CDR3 extends over 14 amino acids. The V gene's germline CDR1 is MNHNY and CDR2 SVGAGI (reference sequence). V shed 4 bases and J shed 6 bases, with 10 bases lying between them.

This chain joins TRBV2 and TRBJ2-6; a possible D gene is TRBD1 (5 bases). Trimming left V 2 bases short and J 0 bases short, with 11 bases between. Per germline, CDR1 SNHLY and CDR2 FYNNEI. The CDR3 consists of 17 residues. CDR3 coding DNA: TGTGCCAGCAGTGAAAGGGGCCCTAGCTCTGGGGCCAACGTCCTGACTTTC. Protein sequence: CASSERGPSSGANVLTF. The entire variable domain, with the rest obtained from reference TRBV2 and TRBJ2-6, is as follows: EPEVTQTPSHQVTQMGQEVILRCVPISNHLYFYWYRQILGQKVEFLVSFYNNEISEKSEIFDDQFSVERPDGSNFTLKIRSTKLEDSAMYFCASSERGPSSGANVLTFGAGSRLTVL.

The V gene is TRBV7-2, the J gene TRBJ1-1; D not certain. CDR1 SGHTA and CDR2 FQGNSA come from the germline V gene. Between the trimmed V and J ends, which lost 1 base and 0 bases, there was a span of 9 bases. The CDR3 extends over 15 amino acids. The CDR3 bases are TGTGCCAGCAGCTTAGGGGCGCAAATGAACACTGAAGCTTTCTTT. Translation: CASSLGAQMNTEAFF.

The chain uses TRBV11-3 and TRBJ1-2; D may be TRBD1 (6 bases). The germline V gene encodes CDR1 SGHNT and CDR2 YENEEA. This CDR3 has 14 residues. V lost 7 bases and J 7 bases, leaving 19 bases between the germline ends. The CDR3 region has the DNA TGTGCCAGCAACCCGGGACACGCGTCGGGTGGCTACACCTTC. Translated: CASNPGHASGGYTF.

The chain is built from TRBV6-1 and TRBJ2-7; unclear D gene. V was clipped by 8 bases and J by 3 bases, with 14 bases between them. CDR1 and CDR2 from the germline V gene are MNHNS and SASEGT. The CDR3 spans 13 residues. CDR3 loop: CASDSSTLYEQYF. CDR3 nucleotide sequence: TGTGCCAGCGACTCCAGCACACTCTACGAGCAGTACTTC.

The chain links TRBV6-5 to TRBJ2-3, with 10 bases identical to TRBD1. Trimming took 6 bases from V and 7 from J; bases not matched to a gene: 7. CDR3 size: 14 residues. Germline lookup yields CDR1 MNHEY and CDR2 SVGAGI. CDR3 loop: CASRSGQGRHTQYF. The DNA of the CDR3 is TGTGCCAGCAGATCGGGACAGGGGAGGCATACGCAGTATTTT.

On this clone itself: An end of the junction does not agree with germline; a read error may underlie this. The CDR3 loop is CASSPRMSGGIF. As DNA, the CDR3 is TGTGCCAGCAGTCCAAGGATGAGCGGGGGGATCTTC. The V and J genes are TRBV14 and TRBJ2-1; 9 positions match TRBD2. The CDR3 spans 12 residues. CDR1 SGHDN and CDR2 FVKESK come from the germline V gene.

J is TRBJ1-5 and V is TRBV27; the D is unclear. Germline V lookup: CDR1 MNHEY, CDR2 SMNVEV (reference sequence). Trimming removed 2 bases at V and 9 bases at J, with 23 bases between. The CDR3 sequence is 17 residues long. The CDR3, as DNA: TGTGCCAGCAGTTTAGAAGGTCGAACAATGGATGTACGGCCCCAGCATTTT. This gives the protein CASSLEGRTMDVRPQHF.

The rearrangement uses TRBV5-1 and TRBJ2-7; D unresolved. The V gene lost 0 bases and the J gene lost 0 bases, with 7 bases spanning the gap. This CDR3 spans 14 amino acids. The germline V gene has CDR1 SGHRS and CDR2 YFSETQ. In DNA, the CDR3 is TGCGCCAGCAGCTTGGTTGGCAGCTCCTACGAGCAGTACTTC. Its translation is CASSLVGSSYEQYF.

The CDR3 is CASSLRHLDTEAFF. The DNA of the CDR3 is TGTGCCAGCAGCCTTCGGCACTTAGACACTGAAGCTTTCTTT. The rearrangement joins TRBV9 to TRBJ1-1, with D hard to call. CDR1 is SGDLS, CDR2 YYNGEE, per germline. This CDR3 is built from 14 residues. V lost 4 bases and J lost 3, with 13 bases in between.

This rearrangement joins TRBV5-1 to TRBJ1-2; 10 positions agree with TRBD1. V dropped 3 bases and J dropped 5; count of bases not matched to a gene: 7. The CDR3 runs to 15 residues. CDR1 and CDR2 from the germline V gene are SGHRS and YFSETQ. The DNA of the CDR3 is TGCGCCAGCAGCTCTGGCGACAGGGGGCCTTATGGCTACACCTTC. This sequence encodes CASSSGDRGPYGYTF.

The V call is TRBV6-5, the J call TRBJ2-2; D is ambiguous. The CDR3 runs 12 residues. Germline-derived CDR1 and CDR2 are MNHEY and SVGAGI. V was pared by 5 bases and J by 3 bases, with 4 bases between. The chain's CDR3 is CASSLDTGELFF. The CDR3 DNA sequence: TGTGCCAGCAGTCTCGACACCGGGGAGCTGTTTTTT.

The chain has TRBV30 and TRBJ2-1; D remains ambiguous. Trimming stripped 1 base from V and 0 bases from J, with 7 bases between. CDR1 and CDR2 (germline): GTSNPN, SVGIG (reference sequence). The CDR3 runs to 14 residues. The DNA of the CDR3 is TGTGCCTGGAGTGACAGCCCCTCCTACAATGAGCAGTTCTTC. Translating gives CAWSDSPSYNEQFF.

The table lists this clone with a count of one. The chain couples TRBV11-2 to TRBJ1-4; D gene ambiguous. The germline V gene encodes CDR1 SGHAT and CDR2 FQNNGV. Trimming left V 3 bases short and J 7 bases short, with 15 bases between. This CDR3 has 15 residues. This chain's CDR3 is CASSFAGKEFEKLFF. The CDR3 coding sequence is TGTGCCAGCAGCTTTGCAGGAAAGGAGTTTGAAAAACTGTTTTTT.

The chain uses TRBV7-6 and TRBJ1-2; maybe TRBD1 (5 bases). V was clipped by 1 base and J by 8 bases, with 11 bases between them. Germline V gene sequence: CDR1 SGHVS, CDR2 FNYEAQ. This CDR3 is built from 13 residues. The CDR3 DNA sequence: TGTGCCAGCAGCTTAGGAGGGGTGCGGGGCTACACCTTC. It translates to CASSLGGVRGYTF. Looking up the rest from reference TRBV7-6 and TRBJ1-2 gives the full variable domain: GAGVSQSPRYKVTKRGQDVALRCDPISGHVSLYWYRQALGQGPEFLTYFNYEAQQDKSGLPNDRFSAERPEGSISTLTIQRTEQRDSAMYRCASSLGGVRGYTFGSGTRLTVV.

V and J are TRBV5-1 and TRBJ2-2, with TRBD1 identical over 7 bases. The CDR3 contains 19 residues. Looked up from germline, CDR1 is SGHRS and CDR2 is YFSETQ. V shed 4 bases, J shed 7 bases, and the junction held 22 bases outside the gene matches. The CDR3 DNA follows: TGCGCCAGCAGCCCTATTGATGGATGGACAGGTTCTTTTGACGGGGAGCTGTTTTTT. It codes for CASSPIDGWTGSFDGELFF.

The chain uses TRBV4-3 and TRBJ1-2, with D uncertain. The germline V and J ends were trimmed by 1 base and 4 bases, with 10 bases remaining between them. Germline V gene sequence: CDR1 LGHNA, CDR2 YSLEER. The CDR3 is 14 amino acids. Here the CDR3 reads CASSQGIGTYGYTF. In DNA form, the CDR3 reads TGCGCCAGCAGCCAAGGGATCGGCACCTATGGCTACACCTTC.

The table lists this clone with a count of one. The chain employs TRBV30 and TRBJ1-4; D ambiguous. Trimming removed 4 bases at V and 4 bases at J, with 16 bases between. The CDR3 is 15 amino acids. CDR1 is GTSNPN and CDR2 is SVGIG in the germline V gene (reference sequence). The CDR3 here is CAWTRETGINEKLFF. The DNA of the CDR3 is TGTGCCTGGACAAGGGAGACGGGGATTAATGAAAAACTGTTTTTT.

This clone appeared a single time. The chain recombines TRBV2 with TRBJ1-1, with D unclear. This CDR3 has 12 amino acids. V was cut by 3 bases and J by 1 base, with 3 bases left in between. Germline V CDR1 and CDR2: SNHLY, FYNNEI. The CDR3: CASSDTNTEAFF. DNA for the CDR3: TGTGCCAGCAGTGACACGAACACTGAAGCTTTCTTT.

This clone was detected a few times. V usage is TRBV9 and J usage is TRBJ1-5, with D possibly TRBD1 on 5 matching bases. The CDR3 covers 12 residues. Trimming cost V 5 bases and J 13 bases, with 16 bases left between them. Germline V gene sequence: CDR1 SGDLS, CDR2 YYNGEE. The CDR3 sequence: CASSGAMGEQHF. The CDR3, as DNA: TGTGCCAGCAGTGGGGCCATGGGGGAACAGCATTTT.

The V call is TRBV5-1, the J call TRBJ2-2; D is perhaps TRBD2 (5 bases). V was cut by 1 base and J by 0 bases, with 13 bases left in between. The CDR3 extends over 17 amino acids. Germline loops: CDR1 SGHRS, CDR2 YFSETQ. This chain's CDR3 is CASSLSGYAANTGELFF. The CDR3 nucleotides are TGCGCCAGCAGCTTGAGCGGTTACGCCGCGAACACCGGGGAGCTGTTTTTT.

The J gene is TRBJ1-4, the V gene TRBV4-3, with unresolved D. The CDR3 covers 16 residues. V lost 4 bases and J lost 6, with 18 bases in between. Germline CDR1 and CDR2: LGHNA and YSLEER. The CDR3 region is CASSPGPPRLDEKLFF. The CDR3 bases are TGCGCCAGCAGCCCGGGCCCGCCCCGGCTCGATGAAAAACTGTTTTTT.